This record covers a single TCR beta chain. Unstimulated regulatory T cells (CD4+CD25+CD127-), CD4+CD25- non-regulatory cells, CD4 and CD8 cells were FACS-sorted from thawed PBMCs. The CDR3 length is 14 residues. Trimming left V 0 bases short and J 6 bases short, with 12 bases between. The germline V gene encodes CDR1 SGHTA and CDR2 FQGNSA. These data are taken from a study of Tregs in tolerant kidney transplant recipients. Study-wide background: Mixed chimerism was transient after nonmyeloablative marrow transplants from related graft donors.

Using immunoSEQ multiplex PCR, the repertoire was profiled, and TCRdb retains in-frame clones only, with some absent. Among approximately 69,000 clones listed, around 90% were seen once. The chain carries TRBV7-2 and TRBJ2-7; D is possibly TRBD2 (5 bases). Here the sequenced sample was CD4+ T cells from blood, taken before the transplant. The source of this sequence is a human donor who received a combined kidney and bone marrow transplant. CDR3: CASSLALLAPEQYF. The CDR3 DNA reads TGTGCCAGCAGCTTAGCGCTTCTAGCTCCCGAGCAGTACTTC.